Presented here are 9 T cell receptor beta chains from one specimen sequenced in a study of blood T cell repertoires in COVID-19. Repertoires were generated with immunoSEQ multiplex PCR, while TCRdb's copy carries only in-frame clones and drops some. Altogether about 200,000 clones are present, around four fifths being singletons, with the ten largest covering 6.5% to 8.5%. The sequencing input was peripheral blood. Receptor source: a human donor with acute or convalescent COVID-19. The donor label of this sample is uncertain.

This chain uses TRBV3-1 (or the pseudogene TRBV3-2) with TRBJ2-1; TRBD2 matches at 13 bases. The germline CDR1 and CDR2 sequences are LGHDT and YNNKEL (reference sequence). The CDR3 length is 18 residues. V gave up 3 bases and J gave up 7 bases; unmatched junction bases: 12. The CDR3 protein is CASSHLNRLAGGGNEQFF. CDR3 bases: TGTGCCAGCAGCCACCTGAACAGACTAGCGGGAGGCGGGAATGAGCAGTTCTTC.

This clone showed up just a few times. The chain links TRBV7-2 to TRBJ1-5, with D hard to call. V was clipped by 6 bases and J by 4 bases, with 10 bases between them. Germline V CDR1 and CDR2: SGHTA, FQGNSA. CDR3 size: 13 residues. This chain's CDR3 is CASSSDWNQPQHF. CDR3 coding DNA: TGTGCCAGCAGTTCCGACTGGAATCAGCCCCAGCATTTT.

V and J are TRBV7-2 and TRBJ2-3; D remains ambiguous. Trimming cost V 5 bases and J 0 bases, with 9 bases left between them. Germline loops: CDR1 SGHTA, CDR2 FQGNSA. The CDR3 totals 14 residues. The CDR3 DNA is TGTGCCAGCAGCGCATTACTTAGCACAGATACGCAGTATTTT. It specifies CASSALLSTDTQYF. The full variable domain, completed using reference TRBV7-2 and TRBJ2-3, is GAGVSQSPSNKVTEKGKDVELRCDPISGHTALYWYRQSLGQGLEFLIYFQGNSAPDKSGLPSDRFSAERTGGSVSTLTIQRTQQEDSAVYLCASSALLSTDTQYFGPGTRLTVL.

The rearrangement uses TRBV5-6 and TRBJ1-3; 7 nucleotides line up with TRBD1. Germline loops: CDR1 SGHDT, CDR2 YYEEEE. CDR3 length: 16 residues. Trimming at V came to 0 bases and at J to 1 base, leaving 4 bases not matched to a gene. CDR3 bases: TGTGCCAGCAGCTTGGGGACAGGTGGATCTGGAAACACCATATATTTT. Encoded protein: CASSLGTGGSGNTIYF.

The chain is built from TRBV3-1 (or the pseudogene TRBV3-2) and TRBJ2-2, with D perhaps matching TRBD2 (6 bases). V was clipped by 1 base and J by 2 bases, with 11 bases between them. The germline gives CDR1 LGHDT, CDR2 YNNKEL (reference sequence). The CDR3 consists of 16 residues. This chain's CDR3 is CASSQGTSPNTGELFF. The CDR3 region has the DNA TGTGCCAGCAGCCAAGGAACTAGCCCTAACACCGGGGAGCTGTTTTTT.

CDR3 bases: TGTGCCAGCAGCTTGTCTGATACGCAGTATTTT. Translation gives CASSLSDTQYF. The V gene is TRBV5-8, the J gene TRBJ2-3; no definite D call. V lost 1 base to trimming and J lost 6 bases, with 3 bases between them. CDR3 length equals 11 residues. CDR1 SGHTS and CDR2 YDEGEE come from the germline V gene.

This chain connects TRBV18 to TRBJ2-5; 14 bases match TRBD2. Unmatched junction bases numbered 7, after V lost 6 bases and J lost 4 bases. Germline V gene data show CDR1 as KGHSH and CDR2 as LQKENI. The CDR3 contains 16 residues. The CDR3 DNA reads as TGTGCCAGCTCCCAGGGACTAGCGGGAGTATTAGAGACCCAGTACTTC. Encoded protein: CASSQGLAGVLETQYF. Variable domain in full (rest from reference TRBV18 and TRBJ2-5): NAGVMQNPRHLVRRRGQEARLRCSPMKGHSHVYWYRQLPEEGLKFMVYLQKENIIDESGMPKERFSAEFPKEGPSILRIQQVVRGDSAAYFCASSQGLAGVLETQYFGPGTRLLVL.

The V call is TRBV5-1, the J call TRBJ2-5; D perhaps matches TRBD1 (7 bases). CDR1 and CDR2 from the germline V gene are SGHRS and YFSETQ. Between the trimmed V and J ends, which lost 2 bases and 2 bases, there was a span of 13 bases. The CDR3 consists of 15 residues. The DNA of the CDR3 is TGCGCCAGCAGCTTCAGGGGGGAAAGGCAAGAGACCCAGTACTTC. This translates into CASSFRGERQETQYF.

The V call is TRBV6-1, the J call TRBJ2-2, with D possibly matching TRBD1 (5 bases). The V gene's germline CDR1 is MNHNS and CDR2 SASEGT. V lost 1 base, J lost 4 bases, and 7 bases lay in between. This CDR3 spans 14 amino acids. The CDR3 sequence: CASSEEGITGELFF. CDR3 DNA: TGTGCCAGCAGTGAAGAGGGGATCACCGGGGAGCTGTTTTTT.